This entry lists 14 T cell receptor beta chains sequenced from one sample in a study of shared clonotypes between healthy human individuals. Assay used: immunoSEQ multiplex PCR; TCRdb lists only in-frame clones, some missing. The repertoire holds approximately 2.3 million clones, with 93% as singletons. The sequencing sample was made of naive CD4+ T cells from PBMCs. Subset of the sample: CD45RA+ positively selected. These receptors were collected from a young man in good health. Some clones in this sample may be carry-over from other donors' samples.

CDR3 DNA: TGTGCCAGCAGTTTATGGCCCGCAGGGAAGGGGACCTACGAGCAGTACTTC. Translation: CASSLWPAGKGTYEQYF. This chain joins TRBV28 and TRBJ2-7; a weak D match, TRBD1 (5 bases). The germline CDR1 and CDR2 sequences are MDHEN and SYDVKM. With 0 bases removed from V and 2 bases from J, the gap between germline ends came to 17 bases. The CDR3 is 17 residues long.

This chain links TRBV5-3 with TRBJ2-7; 8 nucleotides agree with TRBD1. TRBV5-3 is annotated as an ORF whose role is uncertain. V shed 0 bases and J 6 bases; nucleotides not matched to a gene: 14. The CDR3 has 17 amino acids. In DNA form, the CDR3 reads TGTGCCAGAAGCTTGGATCGGTCCCCCAGGGGGCTGAGCGAGCAGTACTTC. Amino acids: CARSLDRSPRGLSEQYF.

The chain links TRBV29-1 to TRBJ2-7; D possibly corresponds to TRBD2 (7 bases). CDR3 length: 13 residues. Per the germline V gene, CDR1 is SQVTM and CDR2 is ANQGSEA. The V end lost 7 bases, the J end lost 4 bases, and 17 bases lay between the germline ends. The CDR3 sequence: CSGGAGERYEQYF. CDR3 bases: TGCAGCGGGGGGGCGGGAGAGCGATACGAGCAGTACTTC.

This chain connects TRBV27 to TRBJ1-4, with D possibly TRBD1 on 5 matching bases. The V end was cut by 3 bases, the J end by 4 bases, with 24 bases between. From germline, CDR1 is MNHEY and CDR2 SMNVEV (reference sequence). The CDR3 spans 19 residues. The CDR3, as DNA: TGTGCCAGCAGTTTCCTATCGAAAACCCGGGACCCCGTTAATGAAAAACTGTTTTTT. As protein: CASSFLSKTRDPVNEKLFF. Filled out from reference TRBV27 and TRBJ1-4, the complete variable domain reads EAQVTQNPRYLITVTGKKLTVTCSQNMNHEYMSWYRQDPGLGLRQIYYSMNVEVTDKGDVPEGYKVSRKEKRNFPLILESPSPNQTSLYFCASSFLSKTRDPVNEKLFFGSGTQLSVL.

The chain combines TRBV6-1 with TRBJ1-2, with 12 bases identical to TRBD1. With 4 bases clipped from V and 2 bases from J, the junction kept 5 bases outside the gene matches. CDR1 is MNHNS, CDR2 SASEGT, per germline. CDR3 size: 16 residues. CDR3 sequence (DNA): TGTGCCAGCAGTGGTACCGGGACAGGGGGCAACTATGGCTACACCTTC. Its translation: CASSGTGTGGNYGYTF.

V gene TRBV7-9 combines with J gene TRBJ2-6; TRBD1 agrees at 8 bases. The CDR3 is 17 amino acids. The germline V gene encodes CDR1 SEHNR and CDR2 FQNEAQ (reference sequence). J gave up 2 bases and V 0 bases, and 3 bases lay outside the gene matches. CDR3 coding DNA: TGTGCCAGCAGCTTAGCGTTGACAGGGGCTGGGGCCAACGTCCTGACTTTC. Translating it yields CASSLALTGAGANVLTF.

The V gene is TRBV11-2, the J gene TRBJ2-1; 8 bases line up with TRBD2. The trim removed 5 bases at V and 8 bases at J, leaving 14 bases unmatched. In germline, CDR1 is SGHAT, CDR2 FQNNGV. CDR3 length equals 16 residues. The CDR3 DNA is TGTGCCAGCAGCCCCCTAGGGACTAGTACACGCCATGAGCAGTTCTTC. Its protein product is CASSPLGTSTRHEQFF.

The rearrangement uses TRBV7-9 and TRBJ1-2; no firm D call. Trimming took off 5 bases at V and 14 bases at J, with 9 bases between the two ends. Germline V gene sequence: CDR1 SEHNR, CDR2 FQNEAQ (reference sequence). The CDR3 sequence is 9 residues long. This chain's CDR3 is CASSPHWTF. In DNA form, the CDR3 reads TGTGCCAGCAGCCCCCATTGGACCTTC.

This chain uses TRBV18 with TRBJ2-2; 13 nucleotides agree with TRBD2. The CDR3 runs to 16 residues. V lost 0 bases and J lost 7; bases outside the gene matches: 2. The V gene's germline CDR1 is KGHSH and CDR2 LQKENI. CDR3 bases: TGTGCCAGCTCACCACCGGGACTAGCGGGACGCGGGGAGCTGTTTTTT. This encodes CASSPPGLAGRGELFF.

In the case of this clone: Other nucleotide sequences from this sample produce the same CDR3. The rearrangement links TRBV5-1 to TRBJ2-2; 7 bases agree with TRBD1. J gave up 3 bases and V 4 bases, and 3 bases lay outside the gene matches. Germline loops: CDR1 SGHRS, CDR2 YFSETQ. The CDR3 contains 14 residues. Here the CDR3 reads CASSPTGDTGELFF. In DNA, the CDR3 is TGCGCCAGCAGCCCAACAGGGGACACCGGGGAGCTGTTTTTT.

V is TRBV5-1 and J is TRBJ2-1; 10 bases agree with TRBD2. Germline trimming cut 2 bases from V and 7 bases from J; bases unmatched to any gene: 3. The CDR3 extends over 14 amino acids. The germline V gene encodes CDR1 SGHRS and CDR2 YFSETQ. Here the CDR3 reads CASSLLAGRNEQFF. CDR3 DNA: TGCGCCAGCAGCTTACTAGCGGGACGTAATGAGCAGTTCTTC.

V and J are TRBV28 and TRBJ2-1; D possibly corresponds to TRBD2 (5 bases). V was shortened by 6 bases and J by 10 bases, with 10 bases between the two germline ends. The CDR3 loop spans 11 amino acids. The germline V gene encodes CDR1 MDHEN and CDR2 SYDVKM. The CDR3 is CASSVTREQFF. The CDR3, as DNA: TGTGCCAGCAGCGTAACTAGAGAGCAGTTCTTC.

The chain combines TRBV10-1 with TRBJ2-1, with D maybe TRBD1 (5 bases). CDR3 length equals 15 residues. The germline V and J ends were trimmed by 10 bases and 6 bases, with 22 bases remaining between them. The V gene's germline CDR1 is WNHNN and CDR2 SYGVQD (reference sequence). The CDR3 region has the DNA TGCGCCACCCGGTTGGACCCAGGGATCGGCAATGAGCAGTTCTTC. Translated, it gives CATRLDPGIGNEQFF.

This chain links TRBV14 with TRBJ2-1; TRBD2 matches 9 bases. The J segment lost 3 bases and the V segment lost 0 bases, leaving 6 bases of the junction unmatched. The V gene's germline CDR1 is SGHDN and CDR2 FVKESK. This CDR3 region has 17 residues. The CDR3 DNA reads as TGTGCCAGCAGCCAAGATTGGGCACTAGCGGGCTACAATGAGCAGTTCTTC. Amino acids: CASSQDWALAGYNEQFF.